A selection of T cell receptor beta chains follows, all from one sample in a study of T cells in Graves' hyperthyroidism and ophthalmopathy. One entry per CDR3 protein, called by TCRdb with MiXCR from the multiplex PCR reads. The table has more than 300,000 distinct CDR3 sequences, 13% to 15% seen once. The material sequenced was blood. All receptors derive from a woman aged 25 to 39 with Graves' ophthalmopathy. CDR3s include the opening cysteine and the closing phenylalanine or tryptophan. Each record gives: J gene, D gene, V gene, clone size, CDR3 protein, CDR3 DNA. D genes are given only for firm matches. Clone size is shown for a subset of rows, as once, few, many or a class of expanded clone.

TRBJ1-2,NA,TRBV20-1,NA,CSARNSKHNYGYTF,TGCAGTGCTAGAAACAGTAAACATAACTATGGCTACACCTTC
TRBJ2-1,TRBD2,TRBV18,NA,CASSPRALAGGPQLYNEQFF,TGTGCCAGCTCACCACGAGCGCTAGCGGGGGGCCCCCAGCTCTACAATGAGCAGTTCTTC
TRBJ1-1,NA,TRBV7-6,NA,CASSLEVRGGPEAFF,TGTGCCAGCAGCTTAGAGGTTCGGGGGGGCCCTGAAGCTTTCTTT
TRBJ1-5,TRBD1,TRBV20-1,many,CSASPHTGDQPQHF,TGCAGTGCCTCACCCCACACAGGGGATCAGCCCCAGCATTTT
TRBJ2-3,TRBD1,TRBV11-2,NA,CASSVEPTGGQDTQYF,TGTGCCAGCAGCGTGGAACCGACAGGGGGGCAGGATACGCAGTATTTT
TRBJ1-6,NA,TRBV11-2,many,CASSLGSREYNSPLHF,TGTGCCAGCAGCTTAGGTAGTAGGGAATATAATTCACCCCTCCACTTT
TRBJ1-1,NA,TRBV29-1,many,CSVIDNTEAFF,TGCAGCGTTATAGATAACACTGAAGCTTTCTTT
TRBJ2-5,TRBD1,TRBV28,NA,CASSLNPRTGGRETQYF,TGTGCCAGCAGTTTAAACCCTCGGACAGGGGGCAGAGAGACCCAGTACTTC
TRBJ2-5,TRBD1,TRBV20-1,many,CSARLTGQETQYF,TGCAGTGCTAGGTTGACAGGGCAAGAGACCCAGTACTTC
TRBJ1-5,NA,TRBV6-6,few,CASSYGRDQPQHF,TGTGCCAGCAGTTACGGCCGGGATCAGCCCCAGCATTTT
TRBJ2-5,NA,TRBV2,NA,CVSTRGGEETQYF,TGTGTCAGCACACGAGGCGGAGAAGAGACCCAGTACTTC
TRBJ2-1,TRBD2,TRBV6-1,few,CASSRLAGGSSYNEQFF,TGTGCCAGCAGTAGACTAGCGGGGGGGAGCTCCTACAATGAGCAGTTCTTC
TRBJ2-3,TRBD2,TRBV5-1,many,CASSLVGGLNTDTQYF,TGCGCCAGCAGCTTGGTGGGGGGGTTGAACACAGATACGCAGTATTTT
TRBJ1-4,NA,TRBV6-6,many,CASSYLTGRRNEKLFF,TGTGCCAGCAGTTACCTAACAGGGCGCAGAAATGAAAAACTGTTTTTT
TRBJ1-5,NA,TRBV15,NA,CATSSITDNQPQHF,TGTGCCACCAGCAGCATTACAGACAATCAGCCCCAGCATTTT
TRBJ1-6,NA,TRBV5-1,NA,CASSLVTQGGSSYNSPLHF,TGCGCCAGCAGCTTGGTAACACAGGGAGGGAGCTCCTATAATTCACCCCTCCACTTT
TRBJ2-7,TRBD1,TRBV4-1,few,CASSHQATGGYEQYF,TGCGCCAGCAGCCACCAAGCGACAGGGGGCTACGAGCAGTACTTC
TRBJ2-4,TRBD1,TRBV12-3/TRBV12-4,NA,CASSPQRPGQSNIQYF,TGTGCCAGCAGTCCACAAAGGCCGGGACAGAGCAACATTCAGTACTTC
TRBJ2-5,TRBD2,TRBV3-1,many,CASSQRGGGARSETQYF,TGTGCCAGCAGCCAACGCGGCGGGGGGGCTCGTTCTGAGACCCAGTACTTC
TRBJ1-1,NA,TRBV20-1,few,CSAEGPENTEAFF,TGCAGTGCAGAGGGACCGGAGAACACTGAAGCTTTCTTT
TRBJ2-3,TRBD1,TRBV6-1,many,CASSGTVRQGITDTQYF,TGTGCCAGCAGTGGGACTGTTCGACAGGGCATTACAGATACGCAGTATTTT
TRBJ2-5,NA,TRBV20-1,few,CSAPDTGQETQYF,TGCAGTGCCCCGGACACTGGTCAAGAGACCCAGTACTTC
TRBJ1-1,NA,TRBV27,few,CASRGIGVSTEAFF,TGTGCCAGCAGGGGGATCGGGGTGAGCACTGAAGCTTTCTTT
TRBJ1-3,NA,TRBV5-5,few,CASSLSRYGNTIYF,TGTGCCAGCAGCTTGAGCAGATATGGAAACACCATATATTTT
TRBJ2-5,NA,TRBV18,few,CASSPNRQSETQYF,TGTGCCAGCTCACCAAATCGGCAGTCGGAGACCCAGTACTTC
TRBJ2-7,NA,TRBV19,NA,CASSIGLTYEQYF,TGTGCCAGTAGTATAGGCCTGACATACGAGCAGTACTTC
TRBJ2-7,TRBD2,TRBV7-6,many,CASSLAGLDYEQYF,TGTGCCAGCAGCTTAGCGGGACTAGACTACGAGCAGTACTTC
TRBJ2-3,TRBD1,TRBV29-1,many,CSVESDRGATDTQYF,TGCAGCGTTGAATCTGACAGGGGGGCGACAGATACGCAGTATTTT
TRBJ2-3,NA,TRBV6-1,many,CASTPRGQGDDTQYF,TGTGCCAGCACTCCACGAGGGCAGGGAGACGATACGCAGTATTTT
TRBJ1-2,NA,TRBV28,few,CASSLWTGSANYGYTF,TGTGCCAGCAGTTTATGGACAGGCAGCGCTAACTATGGCTACACCTTC
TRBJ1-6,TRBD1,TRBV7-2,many,CASSLGQGTSPLHF,TGTGCCAGCAGCTTAGGACAGGGGACTTCACCCCTCCACTTT
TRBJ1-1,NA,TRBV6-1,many,CASRRTGSAEAFF,TGTGCCAGCAGGCGCACAGGGTCGGCCGAAGCTTTCTTT
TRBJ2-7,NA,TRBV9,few,CASSGGPKGSYEQYF,TGTGCCAGCAGCGGGGGACCTAAGGGATCCTACGAGCAGTACTTC
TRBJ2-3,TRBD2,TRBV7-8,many,CASSVSSGVFSSTDTQYF,TGTGCCAGCAGCGTTTCTAGCGGGGTTTTTTCTAGCACAGATACGCAGTATTTT
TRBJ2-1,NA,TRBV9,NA,CASSPRSGLARINEQFF,TGTGCCAGCAGCCCCCGATCGGGGCTAGCGAGGATCAATGAGCAGTTCTTC
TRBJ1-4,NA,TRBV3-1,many,CASSQDHLGGVARRTNEKLFF,TGTGCCAGCAGCCAAGATCATCTTGGGGGGGTCGCCCGTCGCACTAATGAAAAACTGTTTTTT
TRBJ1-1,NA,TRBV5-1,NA,CASSYGATEAFF,TGCGCCAGCAGCTATGGGGCCACTGAAGCTTTCTTT
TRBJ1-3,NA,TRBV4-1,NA,CASTFRRVAGNTIYF,TGCGCCAGCACCTTTCGGCGGGTGGCTGGAAACACCATATATTTT
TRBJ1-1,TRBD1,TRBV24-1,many,CATSDTTGGGLRTEAFF,TGTGCCACCAGTGATACGACAGGGGGTGGGTTGAGAACTGAAGCTTTCTTT
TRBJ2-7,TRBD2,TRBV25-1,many,CASSEITLTSGESYEQYF,TGTGCCAGCAGTGAAATTACCCTGACTAGCGGGGAATCCTACGAGCAGTACTTC
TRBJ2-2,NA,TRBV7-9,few,CASSNQGTGELFF,TGTGCCAGCAGCAATCAGGGCACCGGGGAGCTGTTTTTT
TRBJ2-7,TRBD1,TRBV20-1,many,CSASGDLWTGGRYEQYF,TGCAGTGCTAGCGGGGACCTCTGGACAGGGGGAAGGTACGAGCAGTACTTC